One sample yielded the 32 T cell receptor beta chains listed below, sequenced in a study of T cell changes during pregnancy in multiple sclerosis. Here immunoSEQ multiplex PCR was the method, and the copy in TCRdb shows in-frame clones only, minus some. This repertoire shows around 60,000 clones, about nine tenths found once; its top ten account for about 1.5%. The sequences come from peripheral blood, collected in the second trimester of pregnancy. These receptors all come from a female donor with multiple sclerosis, enrolled in a pregnancy study.

The rearrangement uses TRBV2 and TRBJ2-2, with D possibly TRBD1 on 5 matching bases. Germline loops: CDR1 SNHLY, CDR2 FYNNEI. This CDR3 contains 15 residues. V gave up 5 bases and J gave up 6 bases, with 16 bases separating them. The CDR3 DNA is TGTGCCAGCAGTTTTCAGGGTAAAACGCCCGGGGAGCTGTTTTTT. Translated: CASSFQGKTPGELFF.

V and J are TRBV30 and TRBJ1-1; the match to TRBD1 covers 7 bases. Germline CDR1 is GTSNPN and CDR2 is SVGIG (reference sequence). CDR3 length: 15 residues. V shed 2 bases and J 0 bases; nucleotides not matched to a gene: 6. The CDR3 reads CAWSKSGTVNTEAFF. The CDR3 nucleotides read TGTGCCTGGAGTAAGTCGGGGACAGTGAACACTGAAGCTTTCTTT.

The chain employs TRBV10-3 and TRBJ2-4, with 8 positions matching TRBD1. CDR1 is ENHRY, CDR2 SYGVKD, per germline. This CDR3 spans 18 amino acids. J lost 3 bases, V lost 5 bases, and 15 bases had no gene match. The CDR3 here is CAISLTGGQGVDKNIQYF. CDR3 in DNA: TGTGCCATCAGTTTAACAGGGGGGCAGGGTGTTGACAAAAACATTCAGTACTTC.

The chain links TRBV28 to TRBJ1-2, with no clear D. Trimming removed 3 bases at V and 5 bases at J, with 7 bases between. The CDR3 consists of 12 residues. Germline V gene sequence: CDR1 MDHEN, CDR2 SYDVKM. The DNA for the CDR3 is TGTGCCAGCAGTTTTGGTAGATATGGCTACACCTTC. The encoded protein is CASSFGRYGYTF.

This chain connects TRBV6-6 to TRBJ2-5; D gene unclear. Between the trimmed V and J ends, which lost 7 bases and 5 bases, there was a span of 14 bases. The CDR3 has 13 residues. The germline V gene has CDR1 MNHNY and CDR2 SVGAGI (reference sequence). CDR3 region: CASTNGSFETQYF. CDR3 sequence (DNA): TGTGCCAGCACCAATGGTAGTTTTGAGACCCAGTACTTC.

The chain uses TRBV5-1 and TRBJ1-4, with D perhaps TRBD1 (6 bases). Germline values: CDR1 SGHRS, CDR2 YFSETQ. The V end lost 2 bases, the J end lost 0 bases, and 20 bases lay between the germline ends. This CDR3 has 19 amino acids. The CDR3 nucleotides are TGCGCCAGCAGCTTCAGGGGACCCATCGGAGGACCAACTAATGAAAAACTGTTTTTT. Translation gives CASSFRGPIGGPTNEKLFF.

This clone has just a few counts. The J gene is TRBJ1-5, the V gene TRBV2; TRBD1 agrees at 11 bases. The CDR3 has 15 amino acids. J gave up 3 bases and V 4 bases, and 2 bases lay outside the gene matches. Germline V gives CDR1 SNHLY, CDR2 FYNNEI. CDR3 bases: TGTGCCAGCAGTGGGACAGGGGGCGTCAATCAGCCCCAGCATTTT. This gives the protein CASSGTGGVNQPQHF.

The chain joins TRBV28 to TRBJ2-2, with TRBD2 matching 14 bases. Germline V CDR1 and CDR2: MDHEN, SYDVKM. V lost 7 bases to trimming and J lost 6 bases; unmatched junction nucleotides: 4. The CDR3 sequence is 15 residues long. The CDR3 reads CASTVGLAGAGELFF. The CDR3 nucleotides read TGTGCCAGCACGGTGGGACTAGCGGGAGCCGGGGAGCTGTTTTTT. The full variable domain, completed using reference TRBV28 and TRBJ2-2, is DVKVTQSSRYLVKRTGEKVFLECVQDMDHENMFWYRQDPGLGLRLIYFSYDVKMKEKGDIPEGYSVSREKKERFSLILESASTNQTSMYLCASTVGLAGAGELFFGEGSRLTVL.

This chain connects TRBV11-2 to TRBJ2-1; 10 bases map to TRBD2. CDR1 SGHAT and CDR2 FQNNGV come from the germline V gene. The J segment lost 6 bases and the V segment lost 2 bases, leaving 7 bases of the junction unmatched. The CDR3 is 16 amino acids. CDR3 bases: TGTGCCAGCAGCTTAACCCCGCTAGCGGGAGCCAATGAGCAGTTCTTC. Translated: CASSLTPLAGANEQFF.

CDR3 amino acids: CASTRPGTSVYNEQFF. The CDR3 DNA reads TGTGCCAGCACCCGACCCGGGACTAGCGTTTACAATGAGCAGTTCTTC. This chain joins TRBV13 and TRBJ2-1; 10 nucleotides align to TRBD2. Germline-derived CDR1 and CDR2 are PRHDT and FYEKMQ (reference sequence). This CDR3 has 16 residues. The V and J ends lost 7 bases and 4 bases, in that order; junction bases with no gene match: 10.

V and J are TRBV19 and TRBJ2-1, with TRBD1 identical over 8 bases. V shed 0 bases, J shed 8 bases, and the junction held 9 bases outside the gene matches. The CDR3 consists of 16 residues. Germline CDR1 reads LNHDA; CDR2 reads SQIVND (reference sequence). CDR3: CASSIDDGQGAYEQFF. Here the CDR3 DNA reads TGTGCCAGTAGTATAGATGACGGCCAGGGGGCGTATGAGCAGTTCTTC.

The V gene is TRBV11-2, the J gene TRBJ1-3; D is unclear. The germline V and J ends were trimmed by 5 bases and 0 bases, with 5 bases remaining between them. Germline V lookup: CDR1 SGHAT, CDR2 FQNNGV. The CDR3 spans 13 residues. The CDR3 reads CASSEHSGNTIYF. The CDR3 region has the DNA TGTGCCAGCAGCGAACACTCTGGAAACACCATATATTTT.

This clone has more than one count but fewer than ten. This chain links TRBV27 with TRBJ2-7; 8 nucleotides match TRBD1. The CDR3 has 14 amino acids. With 3 bases clipped from V and 5 bases from J, the junction kept 6 bases outside the gene matches. Germline values: CDR1 MNHEY, CDR2 SMNVEV (reference sequence). The CDR3 region is CASSFSSGGNEQYF. CDR3 sequence (DNA): TGTGCCAGCAGTTTCTCCTCAGGGGGCAACGAGCAGTACTTC.

V gene TRBV11-1 combines with J gene TRBJ2-5, with a weak D call TRBD1 (6 bases). The V end lost 5 bases, the J end lost 1 base, and 14 bases lay between the germline ends. This CDR3 spans 15 amino acids. Germline values: CDR1 SGHAT, CDR2 FQDESV (reference sequence). CDR3 nucleotides: TGTGCCAGCAGCCCAGCAGGGGAAACCCAAGAGACCCAGTACTTC. Its translation: CASSPAGETQETQYF.

The chain recombines TRBV28 with TRBJ2-1; possible D gene TRBD2, 5 bases. This CDR3 has 15 amino acids. V was pared by 6 bases and J by 7 bases, with 19 bases between. CDR1 is MDHEN and CDR2 is SYDVKM in the germline V gene. CDR3 residues: CASSPRGWPSNEQFF. Written as DNA, the CDR3 is TGTGCCAGCAGCCCCCGGGGTTGGCCCTCGAATGAGCAGTTCTTC. Together with reference TRBV28 and TRBJ2-1, the CDR3 gives the full variable domain: DVKVTQSSRYLVKRTGEKVFLECVQDMDHENMFWYRQDPGLGLRLIYFSYDVKMKEKGDIPEGYSVSREKKERFSLILESASTNQTSMYLCASSPRGWPSNEQFFGPGTRLTVL.

CDR3 amino acids: CASSLITGAAFF. CDR3 nucleotides: TGTGCCAGCAGTTTAATCACAGGTGCGGCTTTCTTT. This chain joins TRBV7-2 and TRBJ1-1; maybe TRBD1 (5 bases). V was clipped by 6 bases and J by 11 bases, with 16 bases between them. The CDR3 has 12 amino acids. The germline V gene has CDR1 SGHTA and CDR2 FQGNSA.

This chain links TRBV6-1 with TRBJ1-1; 8 nucleotides line up with TRBD1. CDR1 MNHNS and CDR2 SASEGT come from the germline V gene. J was trimmed by 5 bases and V by 4 bases; bases with no gene match: 6. The CDR3 is 14 residues long. CDR3 DNA sequence: TGTGCCAGCAGTGGTACAGGGGGAGATACTGAAGCTTTCTTT. Translating it yields CASSGTGGDTEAFF.

CDR3 sequence reads: CASSQGSGGHTEAFF. CDR3 in DNA: TGTGCCAGCAGCCAAGGGTCCGGGGGACACACTGAAGCTTTCTTT. V gene TRBV4-2 combines with J gene TRBJ1-1; D may be TRBD1 (5 bases). The CDR3 is 15 amino acids. V lost 1 base and J 3 bases, leaving 12 bases between the germline ends. CDR1 and CDR2 (germline): LGHNA, YNFKEQ.

This chain joins TRBV6-4 and TRBJ2-7, with 7 bases that match TRBD2. J lost 6 bases, V lost 2 bases, and 1 base had no gene match. Germline V CDR1 and CDR2: MRHNA, SNTAGT. The CDR3 is 12 amino acids. In nucleotides, the CDR3 is TGTGCCAGCAGTGACGGGGGGGGCGAGCAGTACTTC. It codes for CASSDGGGEQYF.

CDR3 DNA sequence: TGTGCCAGCTCGACAGCTGGGAACACCGGGGAGCTGTTTTTT. Its translation is CASSTAGNTGELFF. The chain uses TRBV18 and TRBJ2-2, with TRBD1 as a possible D gene (5 bases). The CDR3 consists of 14 residues. V was clipped by 6 bases and J by 1 base, with 9 bases between them. Germline V lookup: CDR1 KGHSH, CDR2 LQKENI.

V and J are TRBV11-2 and TRBJ2-1; 10 nucleotides line up with TRBD1. This CDR3 spans 14 amino acids. V lost 1 base and J lost 6; bases outside the gene matches: 0. Germline V lookup: CDR1 SGHAT, CDR2 FQNNGV. The CDR3 bases are TGTGCCAGCAGCTTAGGGACAGGGGGCAATGAGCAGTTCTTC. It encodes CASSLGTGGNEQFF.

This sequence joins TRBV5-1 and TRBJ1-3; TRBD1 agrees at 9 bases. The CDR3 spans 17 residues. Per germline, CDR1 SGHRS and CDR2 YFSETQ. The V gene end was trimmed by 4 bases and the J gene end by 0 bases; junction bases not matched to a gene: 8. The CDR3 nucleotides read TGCGCCAGCAGCCCACAGGGGGCCTTGATCTCTGGAAACACCATATATTTT. Translation: CASSPQGALISGNTIYF.

The rearrangement joins TRBV7-6 to TRBJ2-7, with 7 bases fitting TRBD1. Germline values: CDR1 SGHVS, CDR2 FNYEAQ. After removal of 5 bases from V and 3 bases from J, the junction contained 10 bases not matched to a gene. The CDR3 runs to 15 residues. This CDR3 reads CASSPTLDRFYEQYF. CDR3 nucleotides: TGTGCCAGCAGCCCGACCCTGGACAGGTTCTACGAGCAGTACTTC.

V gene TRBV28 combines with J gene TRBJ1-2, with a possible D match to TRBD1 (5 bases). V was cut by 6 bases and J by 10 bases, with 12 bases left in between. The CDR3 runs to 11 residues. Germline loops: CDR1 MDHEN, CDR2 SYDVKM. The CDR3 DNA sequence: TGTGCCAGCAGGCTGCTAGGGGACTACACCTTC. It is translated as CASRLLGDYTF.

This clone was counted a few times. This chain uses TRBV6-4 with TRBJ2-1; 8 bases match TRBD2. From germline, CDR1 is MRHNA and CDR2 SNTAGT. The length of the CDR3 is 15 residues. V shed 0 bases, J shed 2 bases, and the junction held 0 bases outside the gene matches. The CDR3 loop is CASSDSSGAYNEQFF. The CDR3, as DNA: TGTGCCAGCAGTGACTCTAGCGGGGCCTACAATGAGCAGTTCTTC.

The chain links TRBV19 to TRBJ2-5; 12 positions agree with TRBD2. CDR1 and CDR2 from the germline V gene are LNHDA and SQIVND (reference sequence). This CDR3 comprises 15 residues. V lost 4 bases to trimming and J lost 2 bases; unmatched junction nucleotides: 2. The CDR3 DNA reads TGTGCCAGTAGTACCCTAGCGGGAGGGCAAGAGACCCAGTACTTC. This codes for CASSTLAGGQETQYF. The full variable domain, rest sourced from reference TRBV19 and TRBJ2-5, is DGGITQSPKYLFRKEGQNVTLSCEQNLNHDAMYWYRQDPGQGLRLIYYSQIVNDFQKGDIAEGYSVSREKKESFPLTVTSAQKNPTAFYLCASSTLAGGQETQYFGPGTRLLVL.

The rearrangement links TRBV7-2 to TRBJ2-1; 7 nucleotides agree with TRBD2. This CDR3 is 16 amino acids long. Germline V CDR1 and CDR2: SGHTA, FQGNSA. V shed 1 base and J 0 bases; nucleotides not matched to a gene: 3. For the CDR3, the DNA is TGTGCCAGCAGCTTAGAACGCGGGGGCTCCTACAATGAGCAGTTCTTC. Protein product: CASSLERGGSYNEQFF.

The chain combines TRBV7-9 with TRBJ2-7; 8 bases are shared with TRBD2. Losses at the gene ends were 4 bases for V and 6 bases for J; bases not matched to a gene: 17. The V gene's germline CDR1 is SEHNR and CDR2 FQNEAQ (reference sequence). The CDR3 contains 17 residues. The CDR3 loop reads CASSSHSGGLVGIEQYF. For the CDR3, the DNA is TGTGCCAGCAGCTCCCATTCCGGGGGACTAGTTGGGATCGAGCAGTACTTC.

This chain connects TRBV7-6 to TRBJ2-4, with 14 bases aligning to TRBD2. Germline values: CDR1 SGHVS, CDR2 FNYEAQ. Unmatched junction bases numbered 9, after V lost 5 bases and J lost 9 bases. CDR3 length equals 16 residues. The CDR3 DNA reads TGTGCCAGCAGCCCGGGACTAGCGGGAGTATCTTCCATTCAGTACTTC. Translated: CASSPGLAGVSSIQYF.

The V gene is TRBV29-1, the J gene TRBJ2-7, with 7 positions matching TRBD1. This CDR3 is built from 14 residues. Per the germline V gene, CDR1 is SQVTM and CDR2 is ANQGSEA. Trimming took 6 bases from V and 1 from J; bases not matched to a gene: 9. The CDR3 region is CSVPGDSGSYEQYF. In DNA form, the CDR3 reads TGCAGCGTACCCGGGGACAGCGGTTCCTACGAGCAGTACTTC.

The J gene is TRBJ2-7, the V gene TRBV28; D not certain. This CDR3 is 12 amino acids long. The germline V gene has CDR1 MDHEN and CDR2 SYDVKM. V shed 2 bases and J shed 3 bases, with 5 bases lying between them. The CDR3 nucleotides read TGTGCCAGCAGTTTACCCTTCTACGAGCAGTACTTC. This sequence encodes CASSLPFYEQYF.

V usage is TRBV5-1 and J usage is TRBJ1-1; 8 bases fit TRBD1. The germline V gene has CDR1 SGHRS and CDR2 YFSETQ. V lost 4 bases, J lost 4 bases, and 9 bases stayed unmatched. This CDR3 has 15 residues. CDR3 residues: CASSPGGASATEAFF. DNA for the CDR3: TGCGCCAGCAGCCCAGGGGGCGCATCCGCCACTGAAGCTTTCTTT.